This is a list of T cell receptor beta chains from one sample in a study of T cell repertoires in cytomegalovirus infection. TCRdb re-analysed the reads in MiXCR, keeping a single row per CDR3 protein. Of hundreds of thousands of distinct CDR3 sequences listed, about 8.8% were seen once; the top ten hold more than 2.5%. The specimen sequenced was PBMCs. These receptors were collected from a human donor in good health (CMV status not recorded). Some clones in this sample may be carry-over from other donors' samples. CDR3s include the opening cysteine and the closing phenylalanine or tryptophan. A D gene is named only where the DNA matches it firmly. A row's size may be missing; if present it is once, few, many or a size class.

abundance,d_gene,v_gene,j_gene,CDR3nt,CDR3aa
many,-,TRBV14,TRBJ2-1,TGTGCCAGCAGCCAAGTCCGGGGATCCTACAATGAGCAGTTCTTC,CASSQVRGSYNEQFF
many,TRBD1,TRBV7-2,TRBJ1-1,TGTGCCAGCAGCCCCAGGGGGCTGACGGATGAAGCTTTCTTT,CASSPRGLTDEAFF
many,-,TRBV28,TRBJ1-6,TGTGCCAGCAGCCCCTCCGGTTTGGGTTCACCCCTCCACTTT,CASSPSGLGSPLHF
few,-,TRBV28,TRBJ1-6,TGTGCCAGCAGTATCAGGAGCTCCTATAATTCACCCCTCCACTTT,CASSIRSSYNSPLHF
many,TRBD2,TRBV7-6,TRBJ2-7,TGTGCCAGCAGCCCCCCCGCGGGAGAGAGCTACGTGCAGTACTTC,CASSPPAGESYVQYF
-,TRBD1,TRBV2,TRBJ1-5,TGTGCCAGCACCACCGACAGGGCAACGTTTCGTCAGCCCCAGCATTTT,CASTTDRATFRQPQHF
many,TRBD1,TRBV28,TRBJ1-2,TGTGCCAGCAGTTTCACGGGGTACAGGGGAGGCGGCTATGGCTACACCTTC,CASSFTGYRGGGYGYTF
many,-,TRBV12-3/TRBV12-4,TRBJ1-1,TGTGCCAAGCGCAGAGTTTCTGAAGCTTTCTTT,CAKRRVSEAFF
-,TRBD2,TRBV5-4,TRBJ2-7,TGTGCCAGCAGCTTCCGAATAGCGGGGGGCTACACCTACGAGCAGTACTTC,CASSFRIAGGYTYEQYF
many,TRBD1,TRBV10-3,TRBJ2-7,TGTGCCATCAGTGGGCGGACAGGGGGGGTCCCCTACGAGCAGTACTTC,CAISGRTGGVPYEQYF
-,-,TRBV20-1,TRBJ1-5,TGCAGTGCCCCGAACCGGCCCCAGCATTTT,CSAPNRPQHF
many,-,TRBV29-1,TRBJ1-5,TGCAGCGCCTCACAGGGAAGGGAGAATCAGCCCCAGCATTTT,CSASQGRENQPQHF
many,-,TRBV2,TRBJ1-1,TGTGCCAGCAGTAGATGGGAGAACACTGAAGCTTTCTTT,CASSRWENTEAFF
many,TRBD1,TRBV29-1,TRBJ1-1,TGCAGCGTTGAACAGGGGGTTGAAGCTTTCTTT,CSVEQGVEAFF
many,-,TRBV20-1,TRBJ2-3,TGCAGTGCTAGAGGACCATTGCGGGGACCAGATACGCAGTATTTT,CSARGPLRGPDTQYF
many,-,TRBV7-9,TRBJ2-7,TGTGCCAGCAGCTTCAGGACGGAAGCCTACGAGCAGTACTTC,CASSFRTEAYEQYF
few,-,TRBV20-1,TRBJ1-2,TGCAGTGCTAGAGTCAGGAGAGGGACTTGGTTCGGCTACACCTTC,CSARVRRGTWFGYTF
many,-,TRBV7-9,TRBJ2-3,TGTGCCAGCAGCTTACTACAGAACACAGATACGCAGTATTTT,CASSLLQNTDTQYF
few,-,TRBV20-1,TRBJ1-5,TGCAGTGCTACTGTAGAGGGAAATTCCAATCAGCCCCAGCATTTT,CSATVEGNSNQPQHF
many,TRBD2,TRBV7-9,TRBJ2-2,TGTGCCAGCAGACCTCCCGCGTCTAGCGGGGGGGCAAGAGGGGAGCTGTTTTTT,CASRPPASSGGARGELFF
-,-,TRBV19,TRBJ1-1,TGTGCCAGTAGGGACAGCCCTGGGGGCACTGAAGCTTTCTTT,CASRDSPGGTEAFF
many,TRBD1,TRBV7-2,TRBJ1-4,TGTGCCAGCAGCTTAGCCCCGGGACAGGGGAGAGATGAAAAACTGTTTTTT,CASSLAPGQGRDEKLFF
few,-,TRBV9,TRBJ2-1,TGTGCCAGCAGCGTACAGGCTGAGCAGTTCTTC,CASSVQAEQFF
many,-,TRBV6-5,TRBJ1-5,TGTGCCAGCAGCCCCGGGATCTATAGCAATCAGCCCCAGCATTTT,CASSPGIYSNQPQHF
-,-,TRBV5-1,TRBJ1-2,TGCGCCAGCGACACCGGGACAAGGAACTATGGCTACACCTTC,CASDTGTRNYGYTF
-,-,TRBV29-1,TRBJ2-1,TGCAGCGGCGTGGGGGGTTACAATGAGCAGTTCTTC,CSGVGGYNEQFF
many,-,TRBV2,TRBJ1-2,TGTGCCAGCAGCGACATGGATGGCTACACCTTC,CASSDMDGYTF
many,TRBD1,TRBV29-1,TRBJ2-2,TGCAGCGCTGACAGGGTAAACACCGGGGAGCTGTTTTTT,CSADRVNTGELFF
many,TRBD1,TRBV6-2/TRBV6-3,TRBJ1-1,TGTGCCAGCAGTCGCGACAGGGGAATAATGAACACTGAAGCTTTCTTT,CASSRDRGIMNTEAFF
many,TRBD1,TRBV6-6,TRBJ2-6,TGTGCCAGCAGCTCAACCCGGACAGGGGGGGCCAACGTCCTGACTTTC,CASSSTRTGGANVLTF
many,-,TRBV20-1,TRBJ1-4,TGCAGTGCCGTCGCGATCGGAGAAAAACTGTTTTTT,CSAVAIGEKLFF
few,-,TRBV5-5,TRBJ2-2,TGTGCCAGCAGCTTGGTGGCGCTTCCCCCGTCAGGGGAGCTGTTTTTT,CASSLVALPPSGELFF
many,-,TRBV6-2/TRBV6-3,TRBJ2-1,TGTGCCAGCAGTTACTCAAGGGTCGTATTATCAAGTGAGCAGTTCTTC,CASSYSRVVLSSEQFF
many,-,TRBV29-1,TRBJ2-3,TGCAGCGTTTCCGGGACGGGCACAGATACGCAGTATTTT,CSVSGTGTDTQYF
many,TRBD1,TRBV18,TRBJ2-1,TGTGCCAGCTCACCACCGCGAAGCGGGACAGGGGTGGATGAGCAGTTCTTC,CASSPPRSGTGVDEQFF
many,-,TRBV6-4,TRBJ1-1,TGTGCCAGCAGTGATCGGGGCTCCACTGAAGCTTTCTTT,CASSDRGSTEAFF
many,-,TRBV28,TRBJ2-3,TGTGCCAGCAGAGGAGGGGGCGAGGGAGCAGATACGCAGTATTTT,CASRGGGEGADTQYF
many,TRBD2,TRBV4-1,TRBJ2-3,TGCGCCTCGAGCGGGGGCGTATCGAGAGATACGCAGTATTTT,CASSGGVSRDTQYF
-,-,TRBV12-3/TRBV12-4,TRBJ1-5,TGTGCCAGCAGTTTAGGTCGCAATCAGCCCCAGGATTTT,CASSLGRNQPQDF
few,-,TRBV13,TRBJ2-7,TGTGCCAGCAGCTTAGAAGATACCTACGAGCAGTACTTC,CASSLEDTYEQYF
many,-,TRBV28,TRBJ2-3,TGTGCCAGCAGTTTGGTCGGCTCGGGACCAGATACGCAGTATTTT,CASSLVGSGPDTQYF
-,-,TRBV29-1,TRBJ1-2,TGCAGCCCAACCACAAAGTATGGCTACACCTTC,CSPTTKYGYTF
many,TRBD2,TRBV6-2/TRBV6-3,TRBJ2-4,TGTGCCAGCAAGCTAAGCGGGGGGCGAGCCAAAAACATTCAGTACTTC,CASKLSGGRAKNIQYF
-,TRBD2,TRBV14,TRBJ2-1,TGTGCCAGCAGCTACTTAGCGGGGGCCACATGGGATGAGCAGTTCTTC,CASSYLAGATWDEQFF
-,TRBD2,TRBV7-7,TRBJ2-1,TGTGCTAGCAGTAAAACCAGCGGGGGGGCCCTCAATGAGCAGTTCTTC,CASSKTSGGALNEQFF
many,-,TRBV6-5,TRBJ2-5,TGTGCCAGCAGTCAGGGCCCGGAGGTTGAGACCCAGTACTTC,CASSQGPEVETQYF
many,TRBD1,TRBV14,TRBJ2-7,TGTGCCAGCAGCCAGTCCAGGGGGGAGCAGTACTTC,CASSQSRGEQYF
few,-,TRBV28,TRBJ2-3,TGTGCCAGCTCAACCAGGGCAGATACGCAGTATTTT,CASSTRADTQYF
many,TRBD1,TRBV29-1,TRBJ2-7,TGCAGCGTTGGCACAGGGGCCCACGAGCAGTACTTC,CSVGTGAHEQYF
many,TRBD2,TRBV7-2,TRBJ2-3,TGTGCCAGCAGGCCACTAGCGGGGGGATCCTATGGCACAGATACGCAGTATTTT,CASRPLAGGSYGTDTQYF
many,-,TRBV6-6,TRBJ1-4,TGTGCCAGCAGTTACAGTCTGGAAAAACTGTTTTTT,CASSYSLEKLFF
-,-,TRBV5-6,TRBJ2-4,TGTGCCAGCAGCTCCCAATCCGGGGGAAACATTCAGTACTTC,CASSSQSGGNIQYF
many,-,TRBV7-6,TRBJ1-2,TGTGCCAGCAGCCCAACTCTCGGGGGCGACTATGGCTACACCTTC,CASSPTLGGDYGYTF
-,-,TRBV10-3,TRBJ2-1,TGTGCCATCAGCGATAACCGGGGGTCCCAGAGCGGTGAGCAGTTCTTC,CAISDNRGSQSGEQFF
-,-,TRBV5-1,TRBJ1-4,TGCGCCAGCAGCGTCCTGGGGGGAACTAATGAAAAACTGTTTTTT,CASSVLGGTNEKLFF
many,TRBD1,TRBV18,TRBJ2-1,TGTGCCAGCTCTCGGACAGGGGGCGCCTACAATGAGCAGTTCTTC,CASSRTGGAYNEQFF
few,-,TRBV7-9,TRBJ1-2,TGTGCCAGCAGCCTAGAGACGGGGCGGGCCTATGGCTACACCTTC,CASSLETGRAYGYTF
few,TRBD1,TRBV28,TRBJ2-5,TGTGCCAGCAGTGGGGGACAGGCGTACCAAGAGACCCAGTACTTC,CASSGGQAYQETQYF
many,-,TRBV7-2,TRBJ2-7,TGTGCCAGCAGCTTAGCTTCGTCCAGCTCCTACGAGCAGTACTTC,CASSLASSSSYEQYF